Each of the 15 T cell receptor beta chains below was sequenced from the same sample in a study of blood T cell repertoires in COVID-19. Measured with immunoSEQ multiplex PCR; TCRdb has only the in-frame clones, and not every one. This repertoire shows tens of thousands of clones, around 85% found once; its top ten account for roughly 23%. Source material: peripheral blood. These TCRs come from an elderly man with active or convalescent COVID-19.

This clone was picked up one time. V is TRBV6-4 and J is TRBJ2-1; 11 nucleotides match TRBD2. CDR3 length: 14 residues. Germline CDR1 and CDR2: MRHNA and SNTAGT. J was trimmed by 7 bases and V by 6 bases; bases with no gene match: 5. The CDR3 region has the DNA TGTGCCAGCAGCGAAGGGACTAGCGGTAATGAGCAGTTCTTC. This gives the protein CASSEGTSGNEQFF.

V gene TRBV7-3 combines with J gene TRBJ2-2, with D tentatively TRBD1 (6 bases). CDR1 is SGHTA and CDR2 is FQGTGA in the germline V gene. Trimming removed 5 bases from V and 5 bases from J, with 18 bases in between. The CDR3 covers 16 residues. The CDR3 sequence: CASSNRRGLGTGELFF. Written as DNA, the CDR3 is TGTGCCAGCAGCAACCGCAGGGGCTTGGGGACCGGGGAGCTGTTTTTT.

The rearrangement uses TRBV12-3 or TRBV12-4 and TRBJ1-2, with no clear D. The CDR3 loop spans 13 amino acids. Trimming took off 3 bases at V and 3 bases at J, with 8 bases between the two ends. In nucleotides, the CDR3 is TGTGCCAGCAGTTTTCGCCAGGACTATGGCTACACCTTC. Amino acids: CASSFRQDYGYTF.

The sample holds many counts of this clone. Other DNA sequences in this sample translate to the same CDR3. The chain links TRBV15 to TRBJ1-1, with a weak D call TRBD1 (6 bases). The CDR3 spans 15 residues. Germline CDR1 reads LNHNV; CDR2 reads YYDKDF (reference sequence). Trimming cost V 0 bases and J 5 bases, with 13 bases left between them. CDR3 DNA: TGTGCCACCAGCAGAGAGCCCCAAGGGGGTACTGAAGCTTTCTTT. Its protein is CATSREPQGGTEAFF.

The chain links TRBV6-6 to TRBJ1-2, with 9 bases that match TRBD1. CDR3 length equals 13 residues. V gave up 6 bases and J gave up 12 bases; unmatched junction bases: 11. Germline V gives CDR1 MNHNY, CDR2 SVGAGI (reference sequence). CDR3 protein: CASSTTGTGRNTF. CDR3 DNA sequence: TGTGCCAGCAGCACCACCGGGACAGGGCGGAACACCTTC.

In DNA, the CDR3 is TGTGCCAGCAGCTTAGATTCCGGGGTCCCGTATGGCTACACCTTC. This translates into CASSLDSGVPYGYTF. The chain links TRBV11-2 to TRBJ1-2; D is uncertain. CDR1 is SGHAT and CDR2 is FQNNGV in the germline V gene. Trimming took 0 bases from V and 5 from J, leaving 13 bases between them. The CDR3 length is 15 residues. Combining the CDR3 with reference TRBV11-2 and TRBJ1-2 gives the whole variable domain EAGVAQSPRYKIIEKRQSVAFWCNPISGHATLYWYQQILGQGPKLLIQFQNNGVVDDSQLPKDRFSAERLKGVDSTLKIQPAKLEDSAVYLCASSLDSGVPYGYTFGSGTRLTVV.

This chain joins TRBV19 and TRBJ1-5; D is possibly TRBD1 (6 bases). V was trimmed by 2 bases and J by 6 bases, leaving 14 bases between them. CDR3 length: 15 residues. Looked up from germline, CDR1 is LNHDA and CDR2 is SQIVND (reference sequence). The CDR3 loop reads CASSISSGAAQPQHF. CDR3 nucleotide sequence: TGTGCCAGTAGTATATCATCAGGGGCTGCTCAGCCCCAGCATTTT.

This clone was observed many times. The J gene is TRBJ2-1, the V gene TRBV19, with TRBD2 matching 7 bases. Trimming took 5 bases from V and 6 from J; bases not matched to a gene: 19. CDR1 and CDR2 from the germline V gene are LNHDA and SQIVND (reference sequence). The CDR3 has 18 residues. CDR3 residues: CASSFGLEGGGRLNEQFF. CDR3 nucleotide sequence: TGTGCCAGTAGTTTTGGTCTTGAAGGCGGGGGTCGGCTCAATGAGCAGTTCTTC.

The chain carries TRBV5-4 and TRBJ1-1; possibly TRBD1 for D (6 bases). The CDR3 totals 13 residues. V dropped 5 bases and J dropped 4 bases, with 12 bases sitting between them. Per germline, CDR1 SGHNT and CDR2 YYREEE (reference sequence). The DNA for the CDR3 is TGTGCCAGCAGGATAGAAGGGGGCACTGAAGCTTTCTTT. This codes for CASRIEGGTEAFF.

V usage is TRBV10-3 and J usage is TRBJ2-3; 8 nucleotides agree with TRBD2. Germline trimming cut 6 bases from V and 3 bases from J; bases unmatched to any gene: 8. CDR1 ENHRY and CDR2 SYGVKD come from the germline V gene. The CDR3 is 15 residues long. CDR3 loop: CAIRAGTRETDTQYF. CDR3 nucleotide sequence: TGTGCCATCAGAGCCGGGACTAGAGAAACAGATACGCAGTATTTT.

The V and J genes are TRBV19 and TRBJ1-3, with unresolved D. The CDR3 has 13 amino acids. Germline assignment: CDR1 LNHDA and CDR2 SQIVND (reference sequence). The V and J ends lost 5 bases and 0 bases respectively, with 5 bases between them. The CDR3 coding sequence is TGTGCCAGTAGTGCAGGCTCTGGAAACACCATATATTTT. Protein: CASSAGSGNTIYF.

This sequence joins TRBV5-1 and TRBJ1-1; tentative D call: TRBD1 (5 bases). The CDR3 totals 18 residues. In germline, CDR1 is SGHRS, CDR2 YFSETQ. Trimming removed 0 bases at V and 1 base at J, with 19 bases between. The CDR3 loop reads CASSLGGQGGLRNTEAFF. The CDR3 region has the DNA TGCGCCAGCAGCTTGGGTGGTCAGGGTGGTTTGAGGAACACTGAAGCTTTCTTT.

V and J are TRBV28 and TRBJ1-2; TRBD1 matches 9 bases. This CDR3 region has 13 residues. The germline gives CDR1 MDHEN, CDR2 SYDVKM. V dropped 4 bases and J dropped 7; count of bases not matched to a gene: 4. The CDR3 DNA sequence: TGTGCCAGCAGTTACGGGACAGGGACTGGCTACACCTTC. Encoded protein: CASSYGTGTGYTF.

V usage is TRBV18 and J usage is TRBJ1-1; 10 nucleotides agree with TRBD1. The germline gives CDR1 KGHSH, CDR2 LQKENI. The length of the CDR3 is 15 residues. The V gene end was trimmed by 3 bases and the J gene end by 8 bases; junction bases not matched to a gene: 9. CDR3 residues: CASSPGQGSRFEAFF. DNA of the CDR3: TGTGCCAGCTCACCGGGACAGGGGAGCCGATTCGAAGCTTTCTTT.

The chain recombines TRBV2 with TRBJ2-5; perhaps TRBD2 as D (5 bases). The V end was cut by 0 bases, the J end by 1 base, with 12 bases between. Germline V lookup: CDR1 SNHLY, CDR2 FYNNEI. The CDR3 runs to 16 residues. CDR3 in amino acids: CASSEARTPSQETQYF. In DNA form, the CDR3 reads TGTGCCAGCAGTGAAGCGAGGACTCCCTCCCAAGAGACCCAGTACTTC. Supplemented by reference TRBV2 and TRBJ2-5, the full variable domain reads EPEVTQTPSHQVTQMGQEVILRCVPISNHLYFYWYRQILGQKVEFLVSFYNNEISEKSEIFDDQFSVERPDGSNFTLKIRSTKLEDSAMYFCASSEARTPSQETQYFGPGTRLLVL.